Shown below are 4 T cell receptor beta chains from a single sample sequenced in a study of OX40 agonist ivuxolimab in advanced cancers. Clones were sequenced by immunoSEQ multiplex PCR, and TCRdb holds only the in-frame ones, with some missing. The sample shows roughly 48,000 clones, around 89% of them seen only once. The sample in question was CD4+ or CD8+ T cells sorted from blood, obtained in a trial of the OX40 agonist ivuxolimab. All receptors derive from an adult with an advanced solid tumor such as melanoma, head and neck, liver or kidney cancer.

This rearrangement joins TRBV2 to TRBJ2-7, with 7 bases identical to TRBD1. Losses at the gene ends were 3 bases for V and 2 bases for J; bases not matched to a gene: 4. The germline gives CDR1 SNHLY, CDR2 FYNNEI. This CDR3 has 14 amino acids. The CDR3: CASSDQGVTYEQYF. In nucleotides, the CDR3 is TGTGCCAGCAGTGATCAGGGGGTCACCTACGAGCAGTACTTC.

A single count supports this clone. The J gene is TRBJ2-1, the V gene TRBV7-2; 8 bases agree with TRBD2. CDR3 length: 17 residues. Germline V gene data show CDR1 as SGHTA and CDR2 as FQGNSA. V dropped 5 bases and J dropped 9; count of bases not matched to a gene: 18. In DNA form, the CDR3 reads TGTGCCAGCAGCCCCAGGACGGCCGGGGGGGCCTTTAGTGAGCAGTTCTTC. Translating gives CASSPRTAGGAFSEQFF.

This chain joins TRBV19 and TRBJ2-1; the match to TRBD2 covers 11 bases. CDR1 is LNHDA, CDR2 SQIVND, per germline (reference sequence). V was pared by 5 bases and J by 2 bases, with 2 bases of the junction left unmatched. This CDR3 spans 15 amino acids. CDR3 bases: TGTGCCAGTAGTCGACTAGCGGGACCCTACAATGAGCAGTTCTTC. Translation: CASSRLAGPYNEQFF.

The chain joins TRBV2 to TRBJ2-2; D is unresolved. Germline CDR1 SNHLY, CDR2 FYNNEI. The V and J ends lost 2 bases and 10 bases respectively, with 14 bases between them. This CDR3 has 14 amino acids. The CDR3 loop is CASSEWQARVELFF. CDR3 in DNA: TGTGCCAGCAGTGAATGGCAGGCTCGGGTGGAGCTGTTTTTT.